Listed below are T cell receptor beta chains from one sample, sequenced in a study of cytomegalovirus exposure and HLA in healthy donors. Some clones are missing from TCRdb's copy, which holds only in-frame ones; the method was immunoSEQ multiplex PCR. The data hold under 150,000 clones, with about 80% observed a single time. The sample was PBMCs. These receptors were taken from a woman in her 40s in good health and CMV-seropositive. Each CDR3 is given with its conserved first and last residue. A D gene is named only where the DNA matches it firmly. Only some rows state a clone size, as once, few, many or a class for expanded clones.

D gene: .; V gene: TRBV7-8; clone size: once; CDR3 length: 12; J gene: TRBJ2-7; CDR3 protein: CASSSVAYEQYF; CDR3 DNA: TGTGCCAGCAGCTCGGTGGCCTACGAGCAGTACTTC
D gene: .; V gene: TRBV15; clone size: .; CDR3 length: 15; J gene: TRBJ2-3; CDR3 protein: CATSRLRQAVYTQYF; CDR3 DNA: TGTGCCACCAGCAGACTACGACAGGCGGTTTATACGCAGTATTTT
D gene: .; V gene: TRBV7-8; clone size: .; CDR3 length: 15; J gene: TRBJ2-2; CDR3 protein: CASSFRREITGELFF; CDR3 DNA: TGTGCCAGCAGCTTTCGGCGGGAAATCACCGGGGAGCTGTTTTTT
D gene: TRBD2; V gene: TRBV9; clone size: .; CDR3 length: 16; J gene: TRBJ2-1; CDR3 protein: CASSLSGRASHNEQFF; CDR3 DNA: TGTGCCAGCAGCCTTAGCGGGAGGGCATCCCACAATGAGCAGTTCTTC
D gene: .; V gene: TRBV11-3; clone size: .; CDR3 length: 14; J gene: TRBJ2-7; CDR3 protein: CASGRGRGSYEQYF; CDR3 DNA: TGTGCCAGCGGTAGGGGCAGGGGAAGTTACGAGCAGTACTTC
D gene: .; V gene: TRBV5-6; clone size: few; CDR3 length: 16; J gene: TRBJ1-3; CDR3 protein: CASSLGTISSGNTIYF; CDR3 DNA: TGTGCCAGCAGCTTGGGGACAATAAGCTCTGGAAACACCATATATTTT
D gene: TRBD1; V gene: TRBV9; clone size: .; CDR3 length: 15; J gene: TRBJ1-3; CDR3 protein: CASSVETGVGNTIYF; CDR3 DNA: TGTGCCAGCAGCGTAGAAACAGGGGTGGGAAACACCATATATTTT
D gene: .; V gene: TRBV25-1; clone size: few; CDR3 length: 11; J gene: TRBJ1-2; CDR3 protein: CASSEGGGYTF; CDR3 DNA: TGTGCCAGCAGTGAAGGCGGGGGCTACACCTTC
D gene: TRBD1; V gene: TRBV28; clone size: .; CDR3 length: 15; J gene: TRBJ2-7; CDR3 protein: CASNSGQGVPYEQYF; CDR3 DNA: TGTGCCAGCAACTCGGGACAGGGAGTCCCCTACGAGCAGTACTTC
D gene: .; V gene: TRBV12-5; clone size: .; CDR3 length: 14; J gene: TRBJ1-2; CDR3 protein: CARVSGGFFYGYTF; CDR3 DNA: TGTGCTAGAGTTTCGGGAGGTTTCTTCTATGGCTACACCTTC
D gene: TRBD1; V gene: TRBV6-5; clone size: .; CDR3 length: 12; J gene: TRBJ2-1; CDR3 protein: CASSEPGQVKFF; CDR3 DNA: TGTGCCAGCAGTGAACCGGGACAGGTGAAGTTCTTC
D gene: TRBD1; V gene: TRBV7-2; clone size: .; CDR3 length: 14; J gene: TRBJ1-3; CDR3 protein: CASSRQGSGNTIYF; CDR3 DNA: TGTGCCAGCAGCCGACAGGGCTCGGGAAACACCATATATTTT
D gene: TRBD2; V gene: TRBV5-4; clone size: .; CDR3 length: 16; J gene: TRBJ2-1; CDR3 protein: CASSSRASGVHNEQFF; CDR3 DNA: TGTGCCAGCAGCTCGAGGGCTAGCGGGGTTCACAATGAGCAGTTCTTC
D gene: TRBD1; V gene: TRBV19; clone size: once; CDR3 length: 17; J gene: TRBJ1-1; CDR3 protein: CASSLRQGAGQVTEAFF; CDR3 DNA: TGTGCCAGTAGTCTGCGACAGGGGGCGGGACAGGTCACTGAAGCTTTCTTT